This T cell receptor (beta chain) emerged from a study of blood T cell repertoires in COVID-19. Turning to the study itself: There were acute and convalescent COVID-19 samples, and they came from the United States, Italy and Spain. T cells, B-cell-depleted T cells, or PBMCs supplied cDNA or gDNA.

Original handling: Nucleated cell counts were estimated from reference gene primer amplification. Profiled with immunoSEQ multiplex PCR; TCRdb holds only in-frame clones, not every one. The D gene and trimming were derived from the DNA, and the V and J assignments and clone size from that table. Among 50,000 to 55,000 clones listed, about 80% were seen once. V lost 4 bases and J lost 2; bases outside the gene matches: 5. CDR1 KGHSH and CDR2 LQKENI come from the germline V gene. This CDR3 comprises 15 residues. V gene TRBV18 combines with J gene TRBJ1-5; TRBD1 agrees at 7 bases. The sequenced sample consisted of peripheral blood. This receptor was identified in a human donor in a cohort sampled during active COVID-19. This CDR3 is CASSQGAFGNQPQHF. The CDR3 DNA sequence: TGTGCCAGCTCACAGGGGGCTTTTGGCAATCAGCCCCAGCATTTT.